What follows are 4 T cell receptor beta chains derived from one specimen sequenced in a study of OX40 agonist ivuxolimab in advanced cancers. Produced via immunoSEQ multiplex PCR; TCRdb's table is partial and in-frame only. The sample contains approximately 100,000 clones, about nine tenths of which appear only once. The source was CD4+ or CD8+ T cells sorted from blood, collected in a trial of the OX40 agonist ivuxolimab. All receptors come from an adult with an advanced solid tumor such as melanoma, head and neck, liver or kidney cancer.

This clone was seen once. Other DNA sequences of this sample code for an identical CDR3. CDR3 bases: TGTGCCAGCAGCTTGGCCGGGAGCTACGAGCAGTACTTC. Protein product: CASSLAGSYEQYF. The chain has TRBV5-4 and TRBJ2-7; maybe TRBD2 (6 bases). The CDR3 has 13 residues. Per germline, CDR1 SGHNT and CDR2 YYREEE (reference sequence). V was trimmed by 0 bases and J by 3 bases, leaving 7 bases between them.

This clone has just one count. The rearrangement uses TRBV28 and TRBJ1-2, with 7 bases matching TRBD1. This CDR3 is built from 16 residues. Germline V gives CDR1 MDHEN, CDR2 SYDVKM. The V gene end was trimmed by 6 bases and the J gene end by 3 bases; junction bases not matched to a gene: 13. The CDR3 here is CASSPGGTAAYYGYTF. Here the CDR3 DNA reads TGTGCCAGCAGCCCCGGGGGGACAGCGGCCTACTATGGCTACACCTTC.

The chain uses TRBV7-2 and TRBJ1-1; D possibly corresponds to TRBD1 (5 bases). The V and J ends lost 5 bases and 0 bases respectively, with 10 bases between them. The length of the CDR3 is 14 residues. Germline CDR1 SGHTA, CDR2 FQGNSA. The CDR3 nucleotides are TGTGCCAGCAGCGTACAGGCCGTGAACACTGAAGCTTTCTTT. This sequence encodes CASSVQAVNTEAFF.

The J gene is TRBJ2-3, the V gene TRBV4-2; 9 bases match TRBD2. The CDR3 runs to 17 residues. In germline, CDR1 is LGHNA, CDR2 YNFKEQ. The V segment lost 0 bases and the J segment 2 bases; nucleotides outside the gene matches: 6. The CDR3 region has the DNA TGTGCCAGCAGCCAAGATGGGCGGGGGGGGATCACAGATACGCAGTATTTT. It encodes CASSQDGRGGITDTQYF.